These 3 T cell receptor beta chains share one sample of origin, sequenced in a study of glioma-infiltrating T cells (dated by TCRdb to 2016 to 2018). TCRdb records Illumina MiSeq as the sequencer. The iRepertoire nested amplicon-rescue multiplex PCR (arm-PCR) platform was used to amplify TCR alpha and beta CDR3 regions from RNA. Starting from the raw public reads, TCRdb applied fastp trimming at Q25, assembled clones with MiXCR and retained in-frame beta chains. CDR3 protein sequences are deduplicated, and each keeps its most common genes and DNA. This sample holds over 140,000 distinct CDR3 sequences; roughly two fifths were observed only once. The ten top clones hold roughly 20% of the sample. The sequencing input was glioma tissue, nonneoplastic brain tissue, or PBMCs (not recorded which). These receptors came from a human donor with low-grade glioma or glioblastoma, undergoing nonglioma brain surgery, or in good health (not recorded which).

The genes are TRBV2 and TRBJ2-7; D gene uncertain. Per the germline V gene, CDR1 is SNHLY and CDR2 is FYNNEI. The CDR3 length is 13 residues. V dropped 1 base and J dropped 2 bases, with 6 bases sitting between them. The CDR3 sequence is CASSEGVPYEQYF. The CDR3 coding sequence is TGTGCCAGCAGTGAAGGAGTACCCTACGAGCAGTACTTC. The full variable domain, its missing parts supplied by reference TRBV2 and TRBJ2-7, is EPEVTQTPSHQVTQMGQEVILRCVPISNHLYFYWYRQILGQKVEFLVSFYNNEISEKSEIFDDQFSVERPDGSNFTLKIRSTKLEDSAMYFCASSEGVPYEQYFGPGTRLTVT.

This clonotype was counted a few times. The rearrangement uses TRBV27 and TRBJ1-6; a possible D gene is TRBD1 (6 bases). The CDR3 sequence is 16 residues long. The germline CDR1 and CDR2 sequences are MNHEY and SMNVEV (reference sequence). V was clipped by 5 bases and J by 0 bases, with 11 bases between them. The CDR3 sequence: CASSPQGSSYNSPLHF. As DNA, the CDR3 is TGTGCCAGCAGTCCTCAGGGGAGCTCCTATAATTCACCCCTCCACTTT.

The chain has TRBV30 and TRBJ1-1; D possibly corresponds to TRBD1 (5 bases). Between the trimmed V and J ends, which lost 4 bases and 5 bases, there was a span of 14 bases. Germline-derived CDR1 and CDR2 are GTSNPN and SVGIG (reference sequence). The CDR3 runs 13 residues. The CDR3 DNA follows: TGTGCCTGGACTTTAGGGGCTGAAACTGAAGCTTTCTTT. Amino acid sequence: CAWTLGAETEAFF.